A selection of T cell receptor beta chains follows, all from one sample in a study of blood T cell repertoires in COVID-19. The protocol was immunoSEQ multiplex PCR, while the TCRdb copy is restricted to in-frame clones and leaves out a portion. The sample holds about 89,000 clones, roughly 80% seen once. The sequencing sample was made of peripheral blood. The receptors were gathered from a man in his 70s with COVID-19, enrolled during active disease. Each CDR3 is given with its conserved first and last residue. D genes are given only for firm matches.

CDR3 DNA,CDR3 protein,J gene,D gene,V gene
TGTGCCTGGTCAGATAGCGGGACCGGGGAGCTGTTTTTT,CAWSDSGTGELFF,TRBJ2-2,TRBD2,TRBV30
TGTGCCAGTAGTTACACAACAGGGGCGGAGGCTTTCTTT,CASSYTTGAEAFF,TRBJ1-1,TRBD1,TRBV19
TGTGCCAGCAGCTTAGATTATCGTGTTTTACCTCGGGACAGCTCCTACGAGCAGTACTTC,CASSLDYRVLPRDSSYEQYF,TRBJ2-7,TRBD1,TRBV11-2
TGTGCCAGCAGCTTGAACACAGATTACGAGCAGTACTTC,CASSLNTDYEQYF,TRBJ2-7,.,TRBV5-4
TGCGCCAGCAGCTTATCACTAGCGGGAGGGTACTACAATGAGCAGTTCTTC,CASSLSLAGGYYNEQFF,TRBJ2-1,TRBD2,TRBV5-1
TGTGCCAGCAGCGAACCGGGACTAGCGGGAGAGGCGTACGAGCAGTACTTC,CASSEPGLAGEAYEQYF,TRBJ2-7,TRBD2,TRBV11-2
TGTGCCAGCAGCGCCGGGGAGCCTAACTATGGCTACACCTTC,CASSAGEPNYGYTF,TRBJ1-2,.,TRBV7-6
TGTGCCAGCAGCGAAGGGGGGGGGCAAGAGACCCAGTACTTC,CASSEGGGQETQYF,TRBJ2-5,.,TRBV6-1
TGTGCCAGCAGCCGGGACAGCTCCTACAATGAGCAGTTCTTC,CASSRDSSYNEQFF,TRBJ2-1,TRBD1,TRBV3-1/TRBV3-2
TGCGCCAGCAGCTTCGGGGGACAGGGAAGTTCACCCCTCCACTTT,CASSFGGQGSSPLHF,TRBJ1-6,TRBD1,TRBV5-1